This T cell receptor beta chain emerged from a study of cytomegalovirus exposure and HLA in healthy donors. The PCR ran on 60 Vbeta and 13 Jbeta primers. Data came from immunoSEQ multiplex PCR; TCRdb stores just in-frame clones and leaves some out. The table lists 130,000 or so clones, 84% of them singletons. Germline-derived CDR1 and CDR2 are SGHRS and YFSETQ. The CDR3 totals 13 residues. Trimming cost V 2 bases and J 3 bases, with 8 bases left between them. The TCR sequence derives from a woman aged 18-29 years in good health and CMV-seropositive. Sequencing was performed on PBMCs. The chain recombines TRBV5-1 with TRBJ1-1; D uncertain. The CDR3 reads CASSFFTDTEAFF. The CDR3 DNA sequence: TGCGCCAGCAGCTTCTTTACGGACACTGAAGCTTTCTTT.